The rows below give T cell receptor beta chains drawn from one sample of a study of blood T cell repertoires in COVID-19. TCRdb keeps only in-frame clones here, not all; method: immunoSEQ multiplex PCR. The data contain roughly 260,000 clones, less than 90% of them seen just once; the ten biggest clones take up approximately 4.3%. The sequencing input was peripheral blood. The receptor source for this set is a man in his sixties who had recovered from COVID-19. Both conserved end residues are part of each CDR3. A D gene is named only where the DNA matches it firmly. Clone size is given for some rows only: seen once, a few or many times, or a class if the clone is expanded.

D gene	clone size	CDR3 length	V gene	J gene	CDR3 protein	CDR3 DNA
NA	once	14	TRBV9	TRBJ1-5	CASSVGGGSQPQHF	TGTGCCAGCAGCGTAGGGGGGGGGAGCCAGCCCCAGCATTTT
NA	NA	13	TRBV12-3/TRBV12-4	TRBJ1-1	CASRWTLRGEAFF	TGTGCCAGCAGGTGGACTCTACGGGGTGAAGCTTTCTTT
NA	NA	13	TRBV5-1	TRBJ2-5	CASSVTWRETQYF	TGCGCCAGCAGCGTGACGTGGCGGGAGACCCAGTACTTC
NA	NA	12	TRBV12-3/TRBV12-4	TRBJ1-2	CASSLARYGYTF	TGTGCCAGCAGTTTGGCTCGCTATGGCTACACCTTC
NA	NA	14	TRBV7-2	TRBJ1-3	CASSPRGSGNTIYF	TGTGCCAGCAGCCCCCGGGGTTCTGGAAACACCATATATTTT
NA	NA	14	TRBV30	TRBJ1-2	CAWSVHVRDYGYTF	TGTGCCTGGAGTGTACACGTGCGGGACTATGGCTACACCTTC
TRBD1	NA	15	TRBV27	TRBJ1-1	CASSLTRDRGTEAFF	TGTGCCAGCAGTCTAACCCGGGACAGGGGGACTGAAGCTTTCTTT
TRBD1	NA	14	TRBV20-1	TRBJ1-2	CSASKQGAGYGYTF	TGCAGTGCCAGTAAACAGGGGGCCGGCTATGGCTACACCTTC
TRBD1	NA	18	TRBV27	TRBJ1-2	CASSLLGQGITFGYGYTF	TGTGCCAGCAGTTTACTGGGACAGGGCATAACTTTTGGCTATGGCTACACCTTC
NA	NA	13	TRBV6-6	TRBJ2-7	CAYGSPRRYEQYF	TGTGCCTACGGGAGCCCTCGGAGGTACGAGCAGTACTTC
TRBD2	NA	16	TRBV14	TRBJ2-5	CASSHRLAGFQETQYF	TGTGCCAGCAGCCACCGACTAGCGGGGTTCCAAGAGACCCAGTACTTC
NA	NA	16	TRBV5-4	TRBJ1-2	CASSLGGLVANYGYTF	TGTGCCAGCAGCTTGGGAGGGTTGGTAGCTAACTATGGCTACACCTTC
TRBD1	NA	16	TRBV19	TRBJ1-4	CASSIEGTGEDEKLFF	TGTGCCAGTAGTATCGAGGGAACAGGGGAGGATGAAAAACTGTTTTTT
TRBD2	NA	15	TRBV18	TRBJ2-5	CASSPRGGPDETQYF	TGTGCCAGCTCACCACGCGGGGGGCCTGACGAGACCCAGTACTTC
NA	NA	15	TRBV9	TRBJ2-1	CASSPPTGSYNEQFF	TGTGCCAGCAGCCCACCGACAGGATCTTACAATGAGCAGTTCTTC
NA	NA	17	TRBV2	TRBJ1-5	CASSVSTGGNSNQPQHF	TGTGCCAGCAGTGTAAGTACGGGGGGCAATAGCAATCAGCCCCAGCATTTT
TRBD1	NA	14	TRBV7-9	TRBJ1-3	CASSPGTGRDTIYF	TGTGCCAGCAGCCCCGGGACAGGGAGGGACACCATATATTTT
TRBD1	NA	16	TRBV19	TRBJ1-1	CATSWRDRGQGTEAFF	TGTGCCACCTCGTGGAGGGACAGGGGGCAGGGCACTGAAGCTTTCTTT
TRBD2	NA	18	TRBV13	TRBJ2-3	CASSLNALAGTSTDTQYF	TGTGCCAGCAGCTTAAATGCGCTAGCGGGGACTAGCACAGATACGCAGTATTTT
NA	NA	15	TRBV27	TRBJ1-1	CASSLDAGQHTEAFF	TGTGCCAGCAGTCTAGACGCGGGGCAGCACACTGAAGCTTTCTTT
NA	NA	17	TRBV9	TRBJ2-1	CASSVGGGAGFGDEQFF	TGTGCCAGCAGCGTCGGAGGAGGAGCCGGCTTCGGCGATGAGCAGTTCTTC
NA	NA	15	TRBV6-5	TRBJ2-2	CASSYSRVPVGELFF	TGTGCCAGCAGTTACTCGAGGGTTCCCGTCGGGGAGCTGTTTTTT
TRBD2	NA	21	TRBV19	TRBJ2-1	CASSIGLSPGLAGTSYNEQFF	TGTGCCAGTAGTATTGGCCTTAGTCCCGGACTAGCGGGGACCTCCTACAATGAGCAGTTCTTC
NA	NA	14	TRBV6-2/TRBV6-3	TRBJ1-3	CASSYGQGKDTIYF	TGTGCCAGCAGTTACGGGCAGGGGAAGGACACCATATATTTT
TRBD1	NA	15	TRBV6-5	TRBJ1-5	CASSQDRANNQPQHF	TGTGCCAGCAGTCAGGACAGGGCCAACAATCAGCCCCAGCATTTT
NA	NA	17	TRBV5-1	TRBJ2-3	CASSLGRRGPSTDTQYF	TGCGCCAGCAGCTTGGGTCGGCGGGGGCCAAGCACAGATACGCAGTATTTT
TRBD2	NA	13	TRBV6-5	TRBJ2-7	CASTGLAVYEQYF	TGTGCCAGCACCGGACTAGCGGTTTACGAGCAGTACTTC
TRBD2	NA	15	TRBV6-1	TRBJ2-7	CASSEGLAGIYEQYF	TGTGCCAGCAGTGAAGGACTAGCGGGGATTTACGAGCAGTACTTC
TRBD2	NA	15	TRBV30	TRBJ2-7	CAWTASRGSSYEQYF	TGTGCCTGGACCGCTTCGCGGGGGAGCTCCTACGAGCAGTACTTC
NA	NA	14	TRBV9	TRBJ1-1	CASSPRGSGTEAFF	TGTGCCAGCAGCCCTAGAGGATCGGGCACTGAAGCTTTCTTT
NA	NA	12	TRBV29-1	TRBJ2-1	CSVDGSYNEQFF	TGCAGCGTTGACGGGTCCTACAATGAGCAGTTCTTC
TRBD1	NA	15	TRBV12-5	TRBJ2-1	CASGSGTGDSHEQFF	TGTGCTAGTGGTTCCGGGACAGGTGATAGCCATGAGCAGTTCTTC
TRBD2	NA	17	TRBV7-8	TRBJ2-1	CASSPSASGGSYNEQFF	TGTGCCAGCAGCCCAAGCGCTAGCGGGGGTTCCTACAATGAGCAGTTCTTC
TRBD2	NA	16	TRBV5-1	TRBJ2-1	CASSQVAGGPYNEQFF	TGCGCCAGCAGCCAGGTAGCGGGGGGGCCATACAATGAGCAGTTCTTC
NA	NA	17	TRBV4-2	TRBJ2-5	CASSREDRPGNQETQYF	TGTGCCAGCAGCCGGGAGGACCGCCCAGGTAACCAAGAGACCCAGTACTTC
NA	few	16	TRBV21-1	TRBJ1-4	CASSKAEPASNEKLFF	TGTGCCAGCAGCAAGGCGGAGCCCGCCTCTAATGAAAAACTGTTTTTT
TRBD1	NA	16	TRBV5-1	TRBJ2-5	CASSFGQGVLRETQYF	TGCGCCAGCAGCTTCGGACAGGGGGTCCTGAGAGAGACCCAGTACTTC
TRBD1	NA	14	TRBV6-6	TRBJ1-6	CASTPGGYNSPLHF	TGTGCCAGCACCCCAGGGGGGTATAATTCACCCCTCCACTTT